One and the same sample provided the 25 T cell receptor beta chains below, sequenced in a study of blood T cell repertoires in COVID-19. Using immunoSEQ multiplex PCR, the repertoire was profiled, and TCRdb retains in-frame clones only, with some absent. Altogether around 140,000 clones are present, about four fifths being singletons, with the ten largest covering about 7.5%. The sample comprised peripheral blood. The source is a human donor in a cohort sampled during active COVID-19.

This clone turned up a few times. The chain combines TRBV14 with TRBJ2-3; the match to TRBD2 covers 9 bases. Germline V gives CDR1 SGHDN, CDR2 FVKESK. Trimming removed 1 base from V and 6 bases from J; junction bases left unmatched: 14. The CDR3 has 18 amino acids. CDR3 DNA sequence: TGTGCCAGCAGCCAAGGCCGGGGCGGGAGGGCCCTTCTGGATACGCAGTATTTT. Translated, it gives CASSQGRGGRALLDTQYF.

This chain links TRBV3-1 (or the pseudogene TRBV3-2) with TRBJ1-5, with TRBD1 as a possible D gene (5 bases). Trimming took off 4 bases at V and 1 base at J, with 8 bases between the two ends. The CDR3 totals 14 residues. The germline V gene has CDR1 LGHDT and CDR2 YNNKEL (reference sequence). The CDR3 spells CASSRGGSNQPQHF. CDR3 coding DNA: TGTGCCAGCAGCCGGGGGGGAAGCAATCAGCCCCAGCATTTT.

The CDR3 protein is CASSPGLGETQYF. The CDR3 DNA is TGTGCCAGCAGCCCGGGACTGGGGGAGACCCAGTACTTC. The chain recombines TRBV7-3 with TRBJ2-5; D is perhaps TRBD2 (6 bases). The germline V gene encodes CDR1 SGHTA and CDR2 FQGTGA. The CDR3 totals 13 residues. The V end was cut by 5 bases, the J end by 5 bases, with 12 bases between.

The V and J genes are TRBV6-5 and TRBJ1-5; D uncertain. CDR3 length equals 14 residues. CDR1 is MNHEY, CDR2 SVGAGI, per germline. V lost 6 bases to trimming and J lost 0 bases, with 9 bases between them. This chain's CDR3 is CASSEQYSNQPQHF. CDR3 sequence (DNA): TGTGCCAGCAGCGAGCAATATAGCAATCAGCCCCAGCATTTT.

The gene calls are TRBV5-1 and TRBJ2-7, with TRBD2 matching 7 bases. Trimming cost V 0 bases and J 1 base; bases outside gene matches: 1. The CDR3 runs 14 residues. Per germline, CDR1 SGHRS and CDR2 YFSETQ. The CDR3 reads CASSLEAGSYEQYF. CDR3 bases: TGCGCCAGCAGCTTGGAAGCGGGATCCTACGAGCAGTACTTC.

The rearrangement links TRBV7-2 to TRBJ1-2; perhaps TRBD1 as D (5 bases). This CDR3 comprises 15 residues. Trimming cost V 1 base and J 4 bases, with 13 bases left between them. The V gene's germline CDR1 is SGHTA and CDR2 FQGNSA. Written as DNA, the CDR3 is TGTGCCAGCAGCTTAGTTGCCGACAGCAGCTATGGCTACACCTTC. Translated: CASSLVADSSYGYTF.

V usage is TRBV19 and J usage is TRBJ2-3, with D perhaps TRBD1 (6 bases). From germline, CDR1 is LNHDA and CDR2 SQIVND (reference sequence). Trimming shortened V by 5 bases and J by 6 bases, and 18 bases separated the two germline ends. This CDR3 contains 15 residues. The chain's CDR3 is CASSADRMITDTQYF. For the CDR3, the DNA is TGTGCCAGTAGTGCAGACAGGATGATCACCGATACGCAGTATTTT.

The rearrangement links TRBV27 to TRBJ2-1; TRBD2 matches 13 bases. Germline V gives CDR1 MNHEY, CDR2 SMNVEV (reference sequence). CDR3 size: 16 residues. J lost 14 bases, V lost 4 bases, and 14 bases had no gene match. The DNA for the CDR3 is TGTGCCAGCAGTTCCCTAGGACTAGCGGGAGTAGCTAGAGAGTTCTTC. Translation: CASSSLGLAGVAREFF.

The rearrangement joins TRBV3-1 (or the pseudogene TRBV3-2) to TRBJ1-2; 7 nucleotides agree with TRBD1. In germline, CDR1 is LGHDT, CDR2 YNNKEL (reference sequence). The CDR3 runs 15 residues. The trim removed 3 bases at V and 4 bases at J, leaving 8 bases unmatched. The CDR3 is CASSHLRTGAYGYTF. The DNA of the CDR3 is TGTGCCAGCAGCCATTTAAGAACAGGGGCCTATGGCTACACCTTC.

The genes are TRBV6-5 and TRBJ2-2, with 9 bases that match TRBD1. The germline CDR1 and CDR2 sequences are MNHEY and SVGAGI. V was pared by 2 bases and J by 5 bases, with 3 bases of the junction left unmatched. There are 15 residues in the CDR3. The chain's CDR3 is CASSYLGTGTGELFF. The DNA for the CDR3 is TGTGCCAGCAGTTACCTAGGGACAGGGACCGGGGAGCTGTTTTTT.

This chain joins TRBV27 and TRBJ2-7; D remains unclear. CDR3 length equals 17 residues. CDR1 and CDR2 from the germline V gene are MNHEY and SMNVEV (reference sequence). Deletions cut 5 bases from V and 0 bases from J, with 20 bases between. This CDR3 is CASSPSVSIAGSYEQYF. The CDR3 bases are TGTGCCAGCAGTCCCTCGGTTTCGATAGCCGGCTCCTACGAGCAGTACTTC.

The chain recombines TRBV4-3 with TRBJ2-7; D gene ambiguous. V was shortened by 0 bases and J by 3 bases, with 12 bases between the two germline ends. CDR1 and CDR2 (germline): LGHNA, YSLEER. This CDR3 is 15 amino acids long. The CDR3 DNA reads TGCGCCAGCAGCCAAGAGGCAACAGCTTACTACGAGCAGTACTTC. Amino acids: CASSQEATAYYEQYF.

The rearrangement uses TRBV7-2 and TRBJ2-7, with 14 bases matching TRBD2. Losses at the gene ends were 4 bases for V and 5 bases for J; bases not matched to a gene: 10. The CDR3 totals 17 residues. The V gene's germline CDR1 is SGHTA and CDR2 FQGNSA. The DNA for the CDR3 is TGTGCCAGCAGCTACGCCGGGACTAGCGGGAGCTTCCACGAGCAGTACTTC. It yields the protein CASSYAGTSGSFHEQYF.

The chain joins TRBV14 to TRBJ2-2; D might be TRBD1 (6 bases). The germline V gene has CDR1 SGHDN and CDR2 FVKESK. The CDR3 loop spans 17 amino acids. Trimming took 4 bases from V and 11 from J, leaving 26 bases between them. The CDR3 DNA reads TGTGCCAGCAGCCTACAGGGTTTTAGGGTATCTGAAGGCGAGCTGTTTTTT. It is translated as CASSLQGFRVSEGELFF.

This clone was recorded a few times. V and J are TRBV5-8 and TRBJ2-1; 13 bases agree with TRBD2. The V gene's germline CDR1 is SGHTS and CDR2 YDEGEE. The CDR3 is 15 residues long. Trimming removed 4 bases from V and 9 bases from J; junction bases left unmatched: 7. CDR3: CASSRGLAGVSEQFF. In nucleotides, the CDR3 is TGTGCCAGCAGCCGAGGACTAGCGGGAGTCAGTGAGCAGTTCTTC.

This clone has more than one count but fewer than ten. The chain carries TRBV11-2 and TRBJ2-3; tentatively, D is TRBD1 (5 bases). The CDR3 sequence is 15 residues long. Trimming took off 4 bases at V and 0 bases at J, with 11 bases between the two ends. Germline V lookup: CDR1 SGHAT, CDR2 FQNNGV. In DNA, the CDR3 is TGTGCCAGCAGCTCACAGGTGACTAGCACAGATACGCAGTATTTT. Its protein product is CASSSQVTSTDTQYF.

This clone was seen a handful of times. The J gene is TRBJ2-1, the V gene TRBV6-5; no reliable D call. Germline V gene sequence: CDR1 MNHEY, CDR2 SVGAGI. Trimming removed 0 bases at V and 10 bases at J, with 7 bases between. CDR3 length: 12 residues. In DNA form, the CDR3 reads TGTGCCAGCAGTTACTCGAATGGCGAGCAGTTCTTC. Translated: CASSYSNGEQFF.

The chain employs TRBV4-3 and TRBJ1-6; D remains unclear. Trimming pared 0 bases from V and 10 bases from J, leaving 10 bases between. The CDR3 is made up of 14 amino acids. Germline CDR1 and CDR2: LGHNA and YSLEER. The CDR3 reads CASSQDVRESPLHF. Here the CDR3 DNA reads TGCGCCAGCAGCCAAGATGTTAGAGAGTCACCCCTCCACTTT.

This clone was counted a few times. This rearrangement joins TRBV27 to TRBJ2-6; perhaps TRBD2 as D (5 bases). Trimming took 1 base from V and 0 from J, leaving 10 bases between them. CDR3 length equals 17 residues. CDR1 is MNHEY, CDR2 SMNVEV, per germline (reference sequence). The CDR3 DNA reads TGTGCCAGCAGTTTATACGCTCGGGGCTCTGGGGCCAACGTCCTGACTTTC. As protein: CASSLYARGSGANVLTF. Using reference TRBV27 and TRBJ2-6 for the parts outside the CDR3, the full variable domain is EAQVTQNPRYLITVTGKKLTVTCSQNMNHEYMSWYRQDPGLGLRQIYYSMNVEVTDKGDVPEGYKVSRKEKRNFPLILESPSPNQTSLYFCASSLYARGSGANVLTFGAGSRLTVL.

V and J are TRBV5-6 and TRBJ1-3; perhaps TRBD1 as D (6 bases). Per germline, CDR1 SGHDT and CDR2 YYEEEE. The V end was cut by 4 bases, the J end by 2 bases, with 10 bases between. CDR3 size: 14 residues. The CDR3 nucleotides read TGTGCCAGCAGCCCTACAGGGACTGGAAACACCATATATTTT. Its translation is CASSPTGTGNTIYF.

V is TRBV7-2 and J is TRBJ2-5; no clear D gene. Germline V gives CDR1 SGHTA, CDR2 FQGNSA. V was pared by 0 bases and J by 5 bases, with 7 bases between. There are 13 residues in the CDR3. The CDR3 coding sequence is TGTGCCAGCAGCTTAGCATCTAGGGAGACCCAGTACTTC. This codes for CASSLASRETQYF.

The chain uses TRBV15 and TRBJ2-1; TRBD2 might be the D (5 bases). This CDR3 comprises 14 residues. V lost 4 bases and J 8 bases, leaving 15 bases between the germline ends. Germline lookup yields CDR1 LNHNV and CDR2 YYDKDF (reference sequence). In nucleotides, the CDR3 is TGTGCCACCAGCACGGTGGGAGCGAGGTATGAGCAGTTCTTC. Translating gives CATSTVGARYEQFF.

The CDR3 nucleotides are TGTGCCAGCAGTTACTTGGGGGCGAGCCGCGCCGACTATGGCTACACCTTC. This sequence encodes CASSYLGASRADYGYTF. The chain recombines TRBV6-2 or TRBV6-3 with TRBJ1-2; TRBD1 might be the D (6 bases). The V and J ends lost 1 base and 3 bases respectively, with 18 bases between them. Germline CDR1 is MNHEY and CDR2 is SVGEGT. This CDR3 has 17 residues.

This clone was seen more than once but under ten times. This chain connects TRBV6-5 to TRBJ2-1, with TRBD2 identical over 10 bases. This CDR3 is 15 amino acids long. Germline assignment: CDR1 MNHEY and CDR2 SVGAGI. V trimming: 6 bases; J trimming: 2 bases; junction bases outside the gene matches: 4. This CDR3 reads CASRGSGRAYNEQFF. The DNA for the CDR3 is TGTGCCAGCAGAGGGAGCGGGAGGGCCTACAATGAGCAGTTCTTC.

The V gene is TRBV19, the J gene TRBJ2-7; 8 nucleotides agree with TRBD2. Per the germline V gene, CDR1 is LNHDA and CDR2 is SQIVND (reference sequence). CDR3 length: 15 amino acids. V gave up 5 bases and J gave up 4 bases; unmatched junction bases: 10. The CDR3 sequence is CASSPTAGVGYEQYF. The CDR3 DNA sequence: TGTGCCAGTAGTCCCACAGCGGGAGTGGGATACGAGCAGTACTTC.